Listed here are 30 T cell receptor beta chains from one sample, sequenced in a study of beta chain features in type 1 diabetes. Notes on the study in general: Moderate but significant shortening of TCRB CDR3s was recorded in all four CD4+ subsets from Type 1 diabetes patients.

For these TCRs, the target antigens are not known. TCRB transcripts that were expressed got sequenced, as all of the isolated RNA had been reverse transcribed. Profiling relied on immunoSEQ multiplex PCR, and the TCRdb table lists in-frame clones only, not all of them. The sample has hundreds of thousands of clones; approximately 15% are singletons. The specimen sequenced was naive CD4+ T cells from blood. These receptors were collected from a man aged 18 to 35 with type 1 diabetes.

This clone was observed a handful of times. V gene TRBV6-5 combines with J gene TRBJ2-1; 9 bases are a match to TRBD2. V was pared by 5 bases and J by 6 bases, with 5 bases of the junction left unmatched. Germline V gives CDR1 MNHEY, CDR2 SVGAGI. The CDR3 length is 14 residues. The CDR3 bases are TGTGCCAGCAGTCGAGGGACTAGCAGCAATGAGCAGTTCTTC. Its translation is CASSRGTSSNEQFF.

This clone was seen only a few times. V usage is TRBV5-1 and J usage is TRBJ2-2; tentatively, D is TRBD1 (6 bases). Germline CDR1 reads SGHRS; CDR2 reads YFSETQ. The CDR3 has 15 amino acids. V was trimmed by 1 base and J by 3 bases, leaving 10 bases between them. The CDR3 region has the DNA TGCGCCAGCAGCTTGCAGGGGCGCTACACCGGGGAGCTGTTTTTT. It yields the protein CASSLQGRYTGELFF.

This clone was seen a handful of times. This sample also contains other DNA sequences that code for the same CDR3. The CDR3 reads CASSEAGGEQYF. In DNA, the CDR3 is TGTGCCAGCAGTGAAGCTGGAGGCGAGCAGTACTTC. The chain uses TRBV2 and TRBJ2-7; possibly TRBD2 for D (5 bases). The germline V gene has CDR1 SNHLY and CDR2 FYNNEI. The CDR3 sequence is 12 residues long. V lost 0 bases, J lost 6 bases, and 6 bases lay in between.

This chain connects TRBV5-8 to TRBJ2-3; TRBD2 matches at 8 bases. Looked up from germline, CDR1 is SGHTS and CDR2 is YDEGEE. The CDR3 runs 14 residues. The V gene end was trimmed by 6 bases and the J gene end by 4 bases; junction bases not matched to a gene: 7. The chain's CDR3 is CASNLNGGADTQYF. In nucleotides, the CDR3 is TGTGCCAGCAACCTGAACGGGGGGGCAGATACGCAGTATTTT. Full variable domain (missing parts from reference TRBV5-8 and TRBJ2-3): EAGVTQSPTHLIKTRGQQATLRCSPISGHTSVYWYQQALGLGLQFLLWYDEGEERNRGNFPPRFSGRQFPNYSSELNVNALELEDSALYLCASNLNGGADTQYFGPGTRLTVL.

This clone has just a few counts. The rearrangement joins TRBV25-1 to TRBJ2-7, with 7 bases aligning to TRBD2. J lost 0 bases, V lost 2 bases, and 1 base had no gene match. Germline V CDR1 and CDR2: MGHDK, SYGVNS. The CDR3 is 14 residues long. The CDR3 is CASSEPGGSYEQYF. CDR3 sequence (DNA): TGTGCCAGCAGTGAACCGGGGGGCTCCTACGAGCAGTACTTC.

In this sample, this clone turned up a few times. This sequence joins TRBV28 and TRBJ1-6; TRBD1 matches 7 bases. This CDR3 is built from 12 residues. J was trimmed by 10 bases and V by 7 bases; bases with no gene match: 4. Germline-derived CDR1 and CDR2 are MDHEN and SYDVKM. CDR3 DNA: TGTGCCAGCACAGGGGGGCCCTCACCCCTCCACTTT. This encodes CASTGGPSPLHF.

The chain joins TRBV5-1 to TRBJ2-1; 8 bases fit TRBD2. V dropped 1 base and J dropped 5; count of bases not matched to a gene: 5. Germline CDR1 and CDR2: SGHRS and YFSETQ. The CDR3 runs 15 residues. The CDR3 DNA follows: TGCGCCAGCAGCTTGTTTAGCGGGGATAACAATGAGCAGTTCTTC. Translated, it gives CASSLFSGDNNEQFF.

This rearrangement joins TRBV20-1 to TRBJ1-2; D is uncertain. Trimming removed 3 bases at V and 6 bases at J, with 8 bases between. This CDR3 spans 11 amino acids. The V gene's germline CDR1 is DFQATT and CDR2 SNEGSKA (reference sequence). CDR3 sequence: CSARRLDGYTF. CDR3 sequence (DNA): TGCAGTGCTAGGCGTTTGGATGGCTACACCTTC.

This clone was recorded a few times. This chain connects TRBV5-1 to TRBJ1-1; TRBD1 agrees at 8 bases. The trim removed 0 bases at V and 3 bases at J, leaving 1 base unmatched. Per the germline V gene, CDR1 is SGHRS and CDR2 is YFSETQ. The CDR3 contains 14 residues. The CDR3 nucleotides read TGCGCCAGCAGCTTGGACAGGGGGGACACTGAAGCTTTCTTT. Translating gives CASSLDRGDTEAFF.

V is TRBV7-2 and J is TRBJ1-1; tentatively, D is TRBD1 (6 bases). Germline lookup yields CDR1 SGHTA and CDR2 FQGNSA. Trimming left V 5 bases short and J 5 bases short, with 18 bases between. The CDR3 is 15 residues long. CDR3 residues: CASSPPGGRPTEAFF. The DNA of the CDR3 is TGTGCCAGCAGCCCTCCGGGGGGGCGACCGACTGAAGCTTTCTTT.

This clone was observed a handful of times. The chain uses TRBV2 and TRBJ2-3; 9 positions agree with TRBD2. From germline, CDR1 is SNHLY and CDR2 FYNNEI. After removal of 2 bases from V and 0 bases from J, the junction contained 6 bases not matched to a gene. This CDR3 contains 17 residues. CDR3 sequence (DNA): TGTGCCAGCAGTGAATCGAGACTAGCGGCTAGCACAGATACGCAGTATTTT. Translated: CASSESRLAASTDTQYF.

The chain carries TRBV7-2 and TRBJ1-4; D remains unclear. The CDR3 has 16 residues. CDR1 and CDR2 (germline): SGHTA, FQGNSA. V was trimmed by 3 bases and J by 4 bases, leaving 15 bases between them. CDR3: CASSFFSANLNEKLFF. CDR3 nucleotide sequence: TGTGCCAGCAGCTTTTTCAGTGCAAATCTTAATGAAAAACTGTTTTTT.

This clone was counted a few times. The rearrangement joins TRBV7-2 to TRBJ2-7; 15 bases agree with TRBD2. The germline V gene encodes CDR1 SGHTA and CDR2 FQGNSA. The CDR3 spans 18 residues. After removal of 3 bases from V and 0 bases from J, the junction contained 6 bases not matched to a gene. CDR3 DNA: TGTGCCAGCAGCTTCGGGACTAGCGGGGGGACGAGCTCCTACGAGCAGTACTTC. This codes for CASSFGTSGGTSSYEQYF.

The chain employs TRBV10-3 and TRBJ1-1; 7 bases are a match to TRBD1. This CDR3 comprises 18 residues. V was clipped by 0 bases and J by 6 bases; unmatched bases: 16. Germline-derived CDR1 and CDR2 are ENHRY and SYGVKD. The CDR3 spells CAISESSGGGGSSPEAFF. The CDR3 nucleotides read TGTGCCATCAGTGAGTCCTCAGGGGGAGGAGGTTCGAGTCCTGAAGCTTTCTTT.

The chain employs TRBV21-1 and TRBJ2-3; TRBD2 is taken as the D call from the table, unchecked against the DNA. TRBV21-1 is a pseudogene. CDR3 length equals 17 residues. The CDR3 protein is CASSNGMASGNTDTQYF. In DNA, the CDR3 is TGTGCCAGCAGCAACGGTATGGCTAGCGGGAACACAGATACGCAGTATTTT.

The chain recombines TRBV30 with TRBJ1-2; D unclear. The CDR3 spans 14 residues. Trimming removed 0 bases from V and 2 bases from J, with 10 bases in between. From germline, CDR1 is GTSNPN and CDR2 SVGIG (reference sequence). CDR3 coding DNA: TGTGCCTGGAGTGTAACCAGTTTCAACTATGGCTACACCTTC. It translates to CAWSVTSFNYGYTF.

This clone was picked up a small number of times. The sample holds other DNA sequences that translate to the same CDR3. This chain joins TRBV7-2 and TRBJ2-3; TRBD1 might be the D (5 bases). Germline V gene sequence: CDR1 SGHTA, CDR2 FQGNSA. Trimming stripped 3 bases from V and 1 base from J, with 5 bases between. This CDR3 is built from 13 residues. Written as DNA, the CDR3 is TGTGCCAGCAGCTTCAGGGGCACAGATACGCAGTATTTT. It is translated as CASSFRGTDTQYF.

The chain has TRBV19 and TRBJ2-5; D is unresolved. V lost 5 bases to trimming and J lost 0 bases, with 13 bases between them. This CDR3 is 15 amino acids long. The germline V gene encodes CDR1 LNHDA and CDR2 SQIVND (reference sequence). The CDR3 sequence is CASSLIIRDQETQYF. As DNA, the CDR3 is TGTGCCAGTAGTCTAATAATCCGGGACCAAGAGACCCAGTACTTC.

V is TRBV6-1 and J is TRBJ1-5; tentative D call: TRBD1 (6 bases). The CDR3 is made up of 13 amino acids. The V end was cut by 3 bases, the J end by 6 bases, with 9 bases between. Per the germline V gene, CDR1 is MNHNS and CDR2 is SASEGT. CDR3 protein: CASSEHRVQPQHF. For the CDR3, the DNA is TGTGCCAGCAGTGAGCACAGGGTTCAGCCCCAGCATTTT.

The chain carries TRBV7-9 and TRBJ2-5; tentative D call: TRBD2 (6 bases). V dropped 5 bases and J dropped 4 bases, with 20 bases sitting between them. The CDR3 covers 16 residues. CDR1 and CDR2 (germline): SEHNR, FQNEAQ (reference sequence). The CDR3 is CASSGREKGSGETQYF. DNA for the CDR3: TGTGCCAGCAGCGGGCGGGAAAAAGGGAGTGGAGAGACCCAGTACTTC.

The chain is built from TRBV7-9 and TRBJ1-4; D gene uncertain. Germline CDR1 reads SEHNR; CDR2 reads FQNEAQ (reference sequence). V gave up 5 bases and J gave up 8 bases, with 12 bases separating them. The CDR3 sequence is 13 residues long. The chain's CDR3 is CASSINSQEKLFF. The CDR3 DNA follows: TGTGCCAGCAGCATAAATAGCCAAGAAAAACTGTTTTTT.

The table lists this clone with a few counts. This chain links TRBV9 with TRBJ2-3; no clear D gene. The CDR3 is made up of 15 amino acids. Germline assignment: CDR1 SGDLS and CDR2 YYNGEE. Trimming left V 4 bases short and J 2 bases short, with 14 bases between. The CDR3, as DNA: TGTGCCAGCAGCCCACACCCATTACCCACAGATACGCAGTATTTT. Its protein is CASSPHPLPTDTQYF. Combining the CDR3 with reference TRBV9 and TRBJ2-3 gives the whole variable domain DSGVTQTPKHLITATGQRVTLRCSPRSGDLSVYWYQQSLDQGLQFLIQYYNGEERAKGNILERFSAQQFPDLHSELNLSSLELGDSALYFCASSPHPLPTDTQYFGPGTRLTVL.

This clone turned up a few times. As DNA, the CDR3 is TGTGCCAGCTCACCCCGGACTGATAGCGGAAATCAGCCCCAGCATTTT. It codes for CASSPRTDSGNQPQHF. V usage is TRBV18 and J usage is TRBJ1-5; D gene unclear. In germline, CDR1 is KGHSH, CDR2 LQKENI. V lost 3 bases and J 4 bases, leaving 16 bases between the germline ends. CDR3 length: 16 residues.

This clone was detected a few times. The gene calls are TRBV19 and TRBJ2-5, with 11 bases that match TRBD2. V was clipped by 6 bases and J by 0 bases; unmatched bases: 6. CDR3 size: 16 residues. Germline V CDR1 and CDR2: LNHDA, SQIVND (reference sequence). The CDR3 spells CASRTASGRYQETQYF. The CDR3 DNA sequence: TGTGCCAGTAGAACCGCTAGCGGGAGGTACCAAGAGACCCAGTACTTC.

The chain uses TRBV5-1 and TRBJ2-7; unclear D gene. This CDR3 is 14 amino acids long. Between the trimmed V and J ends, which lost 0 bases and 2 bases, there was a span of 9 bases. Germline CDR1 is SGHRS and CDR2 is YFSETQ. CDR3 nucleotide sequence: TGCGCCAGCAGCTTGGGAGACTCGGCCTACGAGCAGTACTTC. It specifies CASSLGDSAYEQYF.

The CDR3 region is CARGQVQETQYF. The CDR3 region has the DNA TGTGCCAGGGGACAGGTCCAAGAGACCCAGTACTTC. The chain employs TRBV2 and TRBJ2-5, with 8 bases matching TRBD1. CDR3 length equals 12 residues. CDR1 and CDR2 (germline): SNHLY, FYNNEI. The junction had 1 base not matched to a gene; V was cut back by 9 bases and J by 1 base. Together with reference TRBV2 and TRBJ2-5, the CDR3 gives the full variable domain: EPEVTQTPSHQVTQMGQEVILRCVPISNHLYFYWYRQILGQKVEFLVSFYNNEISEKSEIFDDQFSVERPDGSNFTLKIRSTKLEDSAMYFCARGQVQETQYFGPGTRLLVL.

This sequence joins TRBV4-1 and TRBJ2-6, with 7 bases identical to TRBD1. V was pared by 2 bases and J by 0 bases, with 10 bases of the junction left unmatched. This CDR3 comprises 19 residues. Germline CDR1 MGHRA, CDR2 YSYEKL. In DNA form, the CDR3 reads TGCGCCAGCAGCCAACAACCGAACAGGGGTAGCTCTGGGGCCAACGTCCTGACTTTC. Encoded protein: CASSQQPNRGSSGANVLTF.

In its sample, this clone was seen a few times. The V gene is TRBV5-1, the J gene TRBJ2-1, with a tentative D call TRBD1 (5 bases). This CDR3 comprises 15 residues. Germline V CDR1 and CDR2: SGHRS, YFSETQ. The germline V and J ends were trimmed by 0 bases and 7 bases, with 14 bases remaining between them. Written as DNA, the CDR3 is TGCGCCAGCAGCTTGGCCTCAGGGCCGCGGAATGAGCAGTTCTTC. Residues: CASSLASGPRNEQFF.

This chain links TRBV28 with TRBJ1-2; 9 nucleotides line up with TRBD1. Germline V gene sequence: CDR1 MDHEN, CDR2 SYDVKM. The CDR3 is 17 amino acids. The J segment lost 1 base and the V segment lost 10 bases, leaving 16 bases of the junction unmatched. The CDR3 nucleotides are TGTGCCACCACATTATCCCGGGACAGGGACCTTAACTATGGCTACACCTTC. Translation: CATTLSRDRDLNYGYTF.

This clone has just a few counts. Written as DNA, the CDR3 is TGTGCCAGTAGTTCTAATCAGCCCCAGCATTTT. Protein: CASSSNQPQHF. V usage is TRBV19 and J usage is TRBJ1-5, with D unresolved. The CDR3 spans 11 residues. V was clipped by 5 bases and J by 4 bases, with 3 bases between them. Germline CDR1 reads LNHDA; CDR2 reads SQIVND (reference sequence).